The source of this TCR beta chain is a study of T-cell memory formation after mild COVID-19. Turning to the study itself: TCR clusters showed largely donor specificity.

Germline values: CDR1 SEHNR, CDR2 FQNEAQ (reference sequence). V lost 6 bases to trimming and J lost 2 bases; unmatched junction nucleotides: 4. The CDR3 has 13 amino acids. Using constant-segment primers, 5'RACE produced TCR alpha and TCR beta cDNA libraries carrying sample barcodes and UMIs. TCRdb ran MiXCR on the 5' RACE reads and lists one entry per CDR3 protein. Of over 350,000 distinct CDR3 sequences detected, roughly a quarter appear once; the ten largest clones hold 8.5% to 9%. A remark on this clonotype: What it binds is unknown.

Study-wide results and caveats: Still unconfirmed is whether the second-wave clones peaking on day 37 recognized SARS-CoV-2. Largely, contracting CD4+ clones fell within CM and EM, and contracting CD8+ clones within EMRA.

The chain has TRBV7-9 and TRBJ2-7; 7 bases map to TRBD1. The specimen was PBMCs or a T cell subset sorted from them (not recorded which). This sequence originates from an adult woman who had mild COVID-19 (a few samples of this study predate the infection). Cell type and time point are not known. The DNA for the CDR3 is TGTGCCAGCAGGTCCGGGACAGCCTACGAGCAGTACTTC. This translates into CASRSGTAYEQYF.